The sequence of this T cell receptor beta chain was determined in a study of shared clonotypes between healthy human individuals. At the deep level, the assay was run. DNA at 200 ng, around 30,000 T cell genomes, went into sorted-subset replicate PCRs. TCRdb's copy holds only in-frame clones and misses some; the assay was immunoSEQ multiplex PCR. The sample contains 650,000 to 800,000 clones, approximately 72% of which appear only once. V was cut by 6 bases and J by 4 bases, with 10 bases left in between. There are 13 residues in the CDR3. Germline V gives CDR1 MDHEN, CDR2 SYDVKM. Input material: memory CD4+ T cells sorted from blood. Subset defined: CD45RA-negative fraction. The sequence derives from a woman aged 30 to 39 in good health. This rearrangement joins TRBV28 to TRBJ2-1; D might be TRBD2 (6 bases). The CDR3 reads CASSQGLYNEQFF. The CDR3 DNA follows: TGTGCCAGCAGCCAGGGACTTTACAATGAGCAGTTCTTC.